The sequence of this T cell receptor (beta chain) was determined in a study of blood T cell repertoires in COVID-19 (TCRdb year 2020). About the study as a whole: Samples from collaborators originated in the United States, Italy and Spain and spanned both the acute and convalescent phases of COVID-19. The prospective study material was composed of cDNA or gDNA derived from T cells, B-cell-depleted T cells, or PBMCs. Subjects who had been exposed to COVID-19, were actively infected with it, or had recovered from it provided the deeply sampled blood TCRbeta repertoires that made up the dataset. The repertoires were made available in a free public database intended to serve as a resource for research on the immune response to SARS-CoV-2. The samples were drawn from the first 160 participants of the ongoing ImmuneRACE study and from some 1,300 subjects provided by 6 global collaborators. Sample metadata almost always included a de-identified subject ID, COVID-19 status, age in years and sex. HLA class I and class II types, where available, came from metadata supplied by the sample provider rather than from assay-based typing. Beyond this particular receptor, the publication reports: The amount of clinical and demographic metadata varied by source and participant and was provided uncurated.

The germline V gene (reference sequence) specifies MNHEY as CDR1 and SMNVEV as CDR2. The CDR3 runs 14 residues from the cysteine to the phenylalanine. Of all the DNA, just the CDR3 is kept, 42 bases in frame from base 1. The V end loses 5 bases and the J end loses 1 base, and a stretch of 11 bases separates them. The immunoSEQ Assay, a bias-controlled multiplex PCR, was used to amplify TCRbeta CDR3 regions from genomic DNA. The source study handled its data this way. Within the assay, amplification of reference gene primers was used to estimate how many nucleated cells each sample contained. To quantify the absolute abundance of each unique TCRbeta CDR3 rearrangement, sequence reads were collapsed and filtered. For each sample, productive Simpson clonality was calculated by taking the square root of Simpson's diversity index across productive rearrangements. TCRdb limited this immuneACCESS table to in-frame rearrangements with V and J called. A share of clones is missing; checked studies link under half to unresolved V genes, and the rest is unexplained. V and J calls and clone size are copied from that table; D and trimming were computed from the DNA. The table for this sample lists about 160,000 clones; roughly 84% of them were counted only once. Jointly, the top ten make up roughly 8.3% of the sample.

Remarks on this clone: Its antigen is unknown. No qualities accompany the bases; no much larger clone lies one base away.

One collaborating source in Seattle enrolled patients during active infection and followed them longitudinally through the course of disease. Whole blood was collected in K2EDTA tubes by collaborating institutions according to the institutions' own protocols. For TCRbeta analysis, collaborators shipped samples as frozen whole blood, isolated PBMCs, or DNA extracted from either of those sample types. The receptor comes from a woman aged 55-70 years with COVID-19, enrolled during active disease. Sequenced input: peripheral blood. The sequence joins TRBV27 to TRBJ1-1; TRBD1 is possibly the D segment (6 matching bases). The CDR3 corresponds to CASSGDRRNTEAFF. The nucleotide sequence reads TGTGCCAGCAGTGGCGACAGGAGGAACACTGAAGCTTTCTTT.